The clone carrying this T cell receptor (beta chain) was found a few times. Its antigen is as yet unknown. Primers for the PCR totalled 60 Vbeta and 13 Jbeta. The data were produced by immunoSEQ multiplex PCR, yet TCRdb's version contains in-frame clones alone and is incomplete. In the table there are about 63,000 clones, around 75% of which are singletons. These data are taken from a study of cytomegalovirus exposure and HLA in healthy donors. General study findings and limits: Researchers reported from a later analysis that most CMV-associated TCR beta chains appeared HLA-restricted.

Germline V lookup: CDR1 SGDLS, CDR2 YYNGEE. V gave up 4 bases and J gave up 9 bases, with 17 bases separating them. The CDR3 length is 14 residues. This TCR was sampled from a woman in her 40s in good health and CMV-seropositive. The V gene is TRBV9, the J gene TRBJ1-3; D possibly corresponds to TRBD1 (5 bases). Input material: PBMCs. CDR3 amino acids: CASSPAGGTGTIYF. In DNA, the CDR3 is TGTGCCAGCAGCCCGGCGGGGGGGACGGGCACCATATATTTT.